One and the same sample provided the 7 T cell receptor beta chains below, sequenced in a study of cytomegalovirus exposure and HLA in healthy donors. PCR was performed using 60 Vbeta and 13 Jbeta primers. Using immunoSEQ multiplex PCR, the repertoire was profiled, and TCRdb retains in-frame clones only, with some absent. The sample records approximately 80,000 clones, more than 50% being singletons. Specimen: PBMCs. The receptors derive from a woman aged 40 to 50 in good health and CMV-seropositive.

The CDR3 sequence is CASSISPGQGALGGYTF. In nucleotides, the CDR3 is TGTGCCAGTAGTATATCTCCGGGACAGGGGGCTTTAGGTGGCTACACCTTC. The chain has TRBV19 and TRBJ1-2, with 12 nucleotides matching TRBD1. The CDR3 totals 17 residues. Germline V CDR1 and CDR2: LNHDA, SQIVND (reference sequence). Trimming removed 2 bases from V and 7 bases from J; junction bases left unmatched: 11.

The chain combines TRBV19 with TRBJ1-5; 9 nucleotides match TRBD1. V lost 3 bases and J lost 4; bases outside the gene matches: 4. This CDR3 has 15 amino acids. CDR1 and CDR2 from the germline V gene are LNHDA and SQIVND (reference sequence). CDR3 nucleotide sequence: TGTGCCAGTAGTATTCGCGGACAGGGGAATCAGCCCCAGCATTTT. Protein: CASSIRGQGNQPQHF.

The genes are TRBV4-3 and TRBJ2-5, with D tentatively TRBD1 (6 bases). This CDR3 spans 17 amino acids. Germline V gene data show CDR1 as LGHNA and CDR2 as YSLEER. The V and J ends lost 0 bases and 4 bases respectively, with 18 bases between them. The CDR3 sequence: CASSQDLIRGSGETQYF. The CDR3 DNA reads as TGCGCCAGCAGCCAAGATCTAATTAGGGGGTCGGGAGAGACCCAGTACTTC.

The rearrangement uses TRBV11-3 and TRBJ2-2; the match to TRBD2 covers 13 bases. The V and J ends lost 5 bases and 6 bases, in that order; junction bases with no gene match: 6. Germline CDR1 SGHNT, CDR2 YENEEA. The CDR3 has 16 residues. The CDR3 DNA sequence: TGTGCCAGCAGCGCCCGGACTAGCGGGAGCGCCGGGGAGCTGTTTTTT. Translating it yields CASSARTSGSAGELFF.

The DNA of the CDR3 is TGTGCCAGCAGGGCTGGGACTAGCGGATTCTACGAGCAGTACTTC. Translated, it gives CASRAGTSGFYEQYF. The chain recombines TRBV6-5 with TRBJ2-5; 11 bases line up with TRBD2. TRBJ2-7 explains the end of the DNA better; the J call may be wrong. CDR1 and CDR2 (germline): MNHEY, SVGAGI. The CDR3 has 15 amino acids.

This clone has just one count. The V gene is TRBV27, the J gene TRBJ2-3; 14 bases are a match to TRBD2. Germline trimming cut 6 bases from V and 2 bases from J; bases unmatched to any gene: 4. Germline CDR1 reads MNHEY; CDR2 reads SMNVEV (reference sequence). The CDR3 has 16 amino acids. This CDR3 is CASRRTSGGYTDTQYF. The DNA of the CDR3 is TGTGCCAGCAGAAGGACTAGCGGGGGGTACACAGATACGCAGTATTTT.

The CDR3 DNA follows: TGTGCCAGCAGTCCGACGACACGGAACACTGAAGCTTTCTTT. Its translation is CASSPTTRNTEAFF. This sequence joins TRBV6-5 and TRBJ1-1; D is undetermined. The CDR3 covers 14 residues. Germline CDR1 is MNHEY and CDR2 is SVGAGI. With 5 bases removed from V and 1 base from J, the gap between germline ends came to 11 bases.